Below, one T cell receptor beta chain is given with its context. The time point was: after neoadjuvant nivolumab, at surgical resection. The data were obtained in a study of neoadjuvant anti-PD-1 for oral cavity cancer. Sequencing used immunoSEQ multiplex PCR; TCRdb keeps in-frame clones, though not all of them. The table lists a few thousand clones, 55% of them singletons, with about 7.5% in the top ten. This clonotype originated in a person aged 35-79 years with oral cavity squamous cell carcinoma. The source was tumor tissue, collected after nivolumab (anti-PD-1) treatment.

As DNA, the CDR3 is TGTGCCAGCAGCGCCCTTCGGGGGGATGAATATAATTCACCCCTCCACTTT. It specifies CASSALRGDEYNSPLHF. The chain links TRBV13 to TRBJ1-6; D possibly corresponds to TRBD1 (5 bases). CDR1 PRHDT and CDR2 FYEKMQ come from the germline V gene (reference sequence). The CDR3 consists of 17 residues. V was clipped by 5 bases and J by 4 bases, with 18 bases between them.